This is a list of T cell receptor beta chains from one sample in a study of T cell responses to AZD1222 COVID-19 vaccine. Measured with immunoSEQ multiplex PCR; TCRdb has only the in-frame clones, and not every one. The table has over 150,000 clones, roughly nine tenths seen once. Sample: peripheral blood, taken on day 0 of AZD1222 vaccination. These receptors were taken from an adult in good health. Both conserved end residues are part of each CDR3. Each record gives: D gene, J gene, clone size, V gene, CDR3 DNA, CDR3 protein. The D gene is left open where the match is weak. Clone size is shown for a subset of rows, as once, few, many or a class of expanded clone.

>TRBD2|TRBJ2-7|NA|TRBV28
TGTGCCAGCAGTGCTCCGGTGGGACTAGCGGCGCCGGGCGAGCAGTACTTC
CASSAPVGLAAPGEQYF
>TRBD1|TRBJ1-2|NA|TRBV6-5
TGTGCCAGCACCGTGCCGGGACAGGGGGCTTCGGGCTACACCTTC
CASTVPGQGASGYTF
>NA|TRBJ1-1|NA|TRBV19
TGTGCCAGTAGTAGAAAAGAGGGCACTGAAGCTTTCTTT
CASSRKEGTEAFF
>TRBD1|TRBJ2-7|NA|TRBV7-2
TGTGCCAGCAGCTTAGGAGGGACAGTCAACGAGCAGTACTTC
CASSLGGTVNEQYF
>NA|TRBJ2-2|NA|TRBV18
TGTGCCAGCTCACCATTGAACACCGGGGAGCTGTTTTTT
CASSPLNTGELFF
>NA|TRBJ1-3|NA|TRBV3-1/TRBV3-2
TGTGCCAGCAGCCATGTCGCATGGGATTCTGGAAACACCATATATTTT
CASSHVAWDSGNTIYF
>TRBD1|TRBJ1-1|NA|TRBV28
TGTGCCAGTGACAGGGCCCCGAGCACTGAAGCTTTCTTT
CASDRAPSTEAFF
>TRBD2|TRBJ2-7|NA|TRBV6-5
TGTGCCAGCACCAACGGGAGGGCCATCGTCGAGCAGTACTTC
CASTNGRAIVEQYF
>NA|TRBJ2-7|NA|TRBV11-2
TGTGCCAGCAGCTCCCCGGGACGTCCGCCCTACGAGCAGTACTTC
CASSSPGRPPYEQYF
>TRBD2|TRBJ2-1|NA|TRBV7-2
TGTGCCAGCAGCTTAACTAGCGGGAGAACAAATGAGCAGTTCTTC
CASSLTSGRTNEQFF
>TRBD1|TRBJ1-5|NA|TRBV2
TGTGCCAGCAGTGAACTAAGAGGGGGCGGTCAGCCCCAGCATTTT
CASSELRGGGQPQHF
>TRBD1|TRBJ2-7|NA|TRBV6-5
TGTGCCAGCAGCACGCCGGGACAGGGGCTCTACGAGCAGTACTTC
CASSTPGQGLYEQYF
>NA|TRBJ1-1|NA|TRBV28
TGTGCCAGCAGTTTGCCGGCCTCCGAAGCTTTCTTT
CASSLPASEAFF
>TRBD1|TRBJ2-2|once|TRBV7-6
TGTGCTACCTCTCCGACAGGGATGTTTACCGGGGAGCTGTTTTTT
CATSPTGMFTGELFF
>TRBD1|TRBJ2-7|NA|TRBV5-5
TGTGCCAGCAGCTTCGGACAGGGACCTGACGAGCAGTACTTC
CASSFGQGPDEQYF
>NA|TRBJ1-5|few|TRBV12-3/TRBV12-4
TGTGCCAGCAGTTCGGGGGAATCAGGGCCCCAGCATTTT
CASSSGESGPQHF
>NA|TRBJ2-5|NA|TRBV5-1
TGCGCCAGCAGCTTGGCCAGGCCGCAAGAGACCCAGTACTTC
CASSLARPQETQYF